The rows below give T cell receptor beta chains drawn from one sample of a study of CD8 T cells in ankylosing spondylitis. TCRdb fed the 5' RACE reads into MiXCR, producing one record per CDR3 protein. This sample has under 950,000 distinct CDR3 sequences, with around 20% found just once. The sample comprised blood, either unsorted or a sorted T cell fraction (not recorded which). Receptor source: a male donor with ankylosing spondylitis. The CDR3 runs from the conserved cysteine through the conserved F or W.

J | V | length | CDR3
TRBJ2-7 | TRBV7-9 | 14 | CASSRTSESYEQYF
TRBJ1-4 | TRBV7-9 | 16 | CASSLAWTGGEPKLFF
TRBJ2-3 | TRBV20-1 | 14 | CSAPASGRTDTQYF
TRBJ2-1 | TRBV20-1 | 18 | CSARQPLAGASSYNEQFF
TRBJ1-1 | TRBV4-1 | 14 | CASSQGDRDTEAFF
TRBJ1-5 | TRBV12-3/TRBV12-4 | 16 | CASSPTTGPNNQPQHF
TRBJ2-1 | TRBV6-1 | 15 | CASPVSGGGSAEQFF
TRBJ1-5 | TRBV6-1 | 13 | CASEVYSNQPQHF
TRBJ2-1 | TRBV7-9 | 16 | CASSLDVAGGRDEQFF
TRBJ2-3 | TRBV7-2 | 15 | CASSLKAVEPDTQYF
TRBJ1-3 | TRBV29-1 | 13 | CSVQPYSGNTIYF
TRBJ2-7 | TRBV6-2/TRBV6-3 | 13 | CASSYQGRDEQYF
TRBJ1-1 | TRBV7-8 | 15 | CASSPRTGLVTEAFF
TRBJ1-3 | TRBV28 | 14 | CASRLRTFGNTIYF
TRBJ1-1 | TRBV6-1 | 14 | CATRPRGANTEAFF
TRBJ2-2 | TRBV24-1 | 18 | CATSDFGADASNTGELFF
TRBJ2-7 | TRBV7-2 | 17 | CASSSLQVSLHPYEQYF
TRBJ2-1 | TRBV20-1 | 13 | CSASSTNYNEQFF
TRBJ1-2 | TRBV7-2 | 13 | CASSPGRHYGYTF
TRBJ2-2 | TRBV29-1 | 13 | CSVSGINTGELFF
TRBJ2-5 | TRBV27 | 14 | CASSQTQGWETQYF
TRBJ2-3 | TRBV18 | 17 | CASSPSATASILDTQYF
TRBJ2-1 | TRBV10-3 | 14 | CAIRRTSGGGEQFF
TRBJ1-1 | TRBV10-3 | 14 | CATRTAGEGTEAFF
TRBJ2-3 | TRBV4-3 | 18 | CASSQEGGLLDGTDTQYF
TRBJ2-5 | TRBV18 | 13 | CASSPGGIETQYF
TRBJ2-6 | TRBV29-1 | 18 | CSVEGTATTFSGANVLTF
TRBJ2-2 | TRBV20-1 | 13 | CSAWRESAGELFF